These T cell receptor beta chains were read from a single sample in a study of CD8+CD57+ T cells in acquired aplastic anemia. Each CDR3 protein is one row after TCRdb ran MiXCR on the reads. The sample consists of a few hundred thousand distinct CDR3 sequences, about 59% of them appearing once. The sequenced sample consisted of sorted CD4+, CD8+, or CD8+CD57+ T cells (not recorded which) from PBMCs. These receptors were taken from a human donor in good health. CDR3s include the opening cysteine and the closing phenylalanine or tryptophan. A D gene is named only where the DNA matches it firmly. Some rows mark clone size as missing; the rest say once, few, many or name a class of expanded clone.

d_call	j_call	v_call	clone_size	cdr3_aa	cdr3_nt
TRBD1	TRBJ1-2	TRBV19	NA	CASTNPGQGVHGYTF	TGTGCCAGTACTAACCCCGGACAGGGAGTCCATGGCTACACCTTC
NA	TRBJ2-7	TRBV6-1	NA	CASSFFRGRGSYEQYF	TGTGCCAGCAGTTTTTTTCGGGGTAGGGGCTCCTACGAGCAGTACTTC
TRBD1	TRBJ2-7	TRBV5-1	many	CASTKDGTGLSYEQYF	TGCGCCAGCACCAAAGACGGGACAGGGCTCTCCTACGAGCAGTACTTC
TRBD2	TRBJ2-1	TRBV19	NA	CASESGTSYNEQFF	TGTGCCAGTGAGAGCGGGACTTCCTACAATGAGCAGTTCTTC
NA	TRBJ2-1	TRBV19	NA	CASRIDRSSYNEQFF	TGTGCCAGTAGGATAGACAGGAGCTCCTACAATGAGCAGTTCTTC
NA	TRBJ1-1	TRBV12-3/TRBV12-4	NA	CASSLDSVNTEAFF	TGTGCCAGCAGTTTGGACAGTGTGAACACTGAAGCTTTCTTT
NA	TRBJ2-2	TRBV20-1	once	CSATPVGPSTGELFF	TGCAGTGCGACCCCAGTGGGACCGAGCACCGGGGAGCTGTTTTTT
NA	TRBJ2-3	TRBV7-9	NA	CASSLEAVRGDTQYF	TGTGCCAGCAGCTTAGAGGCCGTTAGGGGCGATACGCAGTATTTT
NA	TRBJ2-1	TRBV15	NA	CATSRDHGGGYEQFF	TGTGCCACCAGCAGAGACCATGGAGGTGGCTACGAGCAGTTCTTC
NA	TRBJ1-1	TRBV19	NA	CASSWARGLNTEAFF	TGTGCCAGTAGTTGGGCAAGGGGATTGAACACTGAAGCTTTCTTT
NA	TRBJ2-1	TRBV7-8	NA	CASSGRGTSYNEQFF	TGTGCCAGCAGCGGACGGGGGACCTCCTACAATGAGCAGTTCTTC
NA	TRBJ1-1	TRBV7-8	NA	CASSLGVPRDAEAFF	TGTGCCAGCAGCTTGGGGGTGCCGAGGGACGCTGAAGCTTTCTTT
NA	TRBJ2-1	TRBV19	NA	CASSIDHGGSSYNEQFF	TGTGCCAGTAGTATAGATCATGGGGGGAGCTCCTACAATGAGCAGTTCTTC
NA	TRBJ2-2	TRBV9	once	CASSPRDRELFF	TGTGCCAGCAGCCCCCGGGACAGGGAGCTGTTTTTT
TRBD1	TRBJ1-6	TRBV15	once	CATSRAGQGYYNSPLHF	TGTGCCACCAGCAGGGCGGGACAGGGGTATTATAATTCACCCCTCCACTTT
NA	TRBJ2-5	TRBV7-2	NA	CASSLGGQKKETQYF	TGTGCCAGCAGCTTAGGAGGACAGAAAAAAGAGACCCAGTACTTC
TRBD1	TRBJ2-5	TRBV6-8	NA	CASRLGDSLKETQYF	TGTGCCAGCAGACTTGGGGACAGCCTAAAGGAGACCCAGTACTTC
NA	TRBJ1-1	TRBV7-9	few	CASRPGPGSGTEAFF	TGTGCCAGCAGACCCGGGCCAGGGAGTGGCACTGAAGCTTTCTTT
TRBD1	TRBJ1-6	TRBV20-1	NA	CSARDRDRVYNSPLHF	TGCAGTGCTAGAGATAGGGACAGGGTCTATAATTCACCCCTCCACTTT
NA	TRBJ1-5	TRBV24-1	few	CATSDLSGRQPQHF	TGTGCCACCAGTGATTTGTCAGGGAGGCAGCCCCAGCATTTT
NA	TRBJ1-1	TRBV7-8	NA	CASSLVRGAGEAFF	TGTGCCAGCAGCCTAGTGAGGGGGGCGGGAGAAGCTTTCTTT
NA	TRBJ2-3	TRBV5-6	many	CASSLSLADTQYF	TGTGCCAGCAGCTTGAGTCTAGCGGATACGCAGTATTTT
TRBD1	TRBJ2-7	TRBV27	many	CASSNRDRGYEQYF	TGTGCCAGCAGTAACCGGGACAGGGGCTACGAGCAGTACTTC
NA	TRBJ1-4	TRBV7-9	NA	CASSLAAEKLFF	TGTGCCAGCAGCTTAGCGGCTGAAAAACTGTTTTTT
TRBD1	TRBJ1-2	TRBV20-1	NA	CSARDTGGGYGYTF	TGCAGTGCTAGAGATACAGGGGGTGGGTATGGCTACACCTTC
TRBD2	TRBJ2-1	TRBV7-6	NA	CASSLRDYTSADNEQFF	TGTGCCAGCAGCTTAAGGGACTACACTAGCGCAGACAATGAGCAGTTCTTC
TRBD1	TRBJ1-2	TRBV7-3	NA	CASSRTGLGNTF	TGTGCCAGCAGCCGGACAGGGCTTGGAAACACCTTC
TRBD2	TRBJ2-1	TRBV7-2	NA	CASSSTSGRGNKQFF	TGTGCCAGCAGTTCGACTAGCGGGAGGGGTAATAAGCAGTTCTTC
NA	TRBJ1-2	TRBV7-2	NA	CASSLSRAAYGYTF	TGTGCCAGCAGCCTAAGTAGGGCAGCCTATGGCTACACCTTC
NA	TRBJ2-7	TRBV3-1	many	CASSQGRVYEQYF	TGTGCCAGCAGCCAAGGAAGAGTCTACGAGCAGTACTTC
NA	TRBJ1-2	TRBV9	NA	CASRRTGLYGYTF	TGTGCCAGCAGACGTACAGGGTTGTATGGCTACACCTTC
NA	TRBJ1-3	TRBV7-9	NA	CASSSNSRERNTIYF	TGTGCCAGCAGCTCCAACTCCCGCGAAAGGAACACCATATATTTT
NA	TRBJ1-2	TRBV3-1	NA	CASSQGLRALNYGYTF	TGTGCCAGCAGCCAAGGTCTGAGGGCCCTTAACTATGGCTACACCTTC
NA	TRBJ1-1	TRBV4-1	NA	CASSQRGKWNTEAFF	TGCGCCAGCAGCCAAAGGGGGAAATGGAACACTGAAGCTTTCTTT
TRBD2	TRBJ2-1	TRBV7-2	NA	CASSSGTSGSDEQFF	TGTGCCAGCAGCTCGGGGACTAGCGGGAGCGATGAGCAGTTCTTC
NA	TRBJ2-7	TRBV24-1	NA	CATSEGRTYPYEQYF	TGTGCCACCAGTGAGGGACGGACGTACCCCTACGAGCAGTACTTC
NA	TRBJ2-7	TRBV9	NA	CASSDDGQRCEQYF	TGTGCCAGCAGCGACGATGGACAGCGCTGCGAGCAGTACTTC
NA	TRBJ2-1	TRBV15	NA	CISAPAALLAGGPEQFF	NA
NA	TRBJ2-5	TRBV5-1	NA	CASSSPSRYQETQYF	TGCGCCAGCAGCTCCCCATCGAGGTACCAAGAGACCCAGTACTTC
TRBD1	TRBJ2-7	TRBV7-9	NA	CASSSDREREQYF	TGTGCCAGCAGCTCTGACAGGGAGCGGGAGCAGTACTTC
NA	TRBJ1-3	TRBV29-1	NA	CSVEGLANTIYF	TGCAGCGTTGAAGGGCTAGCAAACACCATATATTTT
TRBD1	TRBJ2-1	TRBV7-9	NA	CASSLARTGYNEQFF	TGTGCCAGCAGCTTAGCCCGGACAGGGTACAATGAGCAGTTCTTC
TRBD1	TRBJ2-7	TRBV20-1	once	CSARQGDEQYF	TGCAGTGCTAGACAGGGGGACGAGCAGTACTTC
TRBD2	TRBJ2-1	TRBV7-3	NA	CASSRIAGSPYNEQFF	TGTGCCAGCAGCCGTATAGCGGGCTCCCCCTACAATGAGCAGTTCTTC
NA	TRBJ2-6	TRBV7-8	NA	CASSLTPPSSGANVLTF	TGTGCCAGCAGCTTAACACCACCGAGCTCTGGGGCCAACGTCCTGACTTTC
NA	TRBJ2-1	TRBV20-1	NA	CSADQWENYNEQFF	TGCAGTGCTGACCAGTGGGAAAATTACAATGAGCAGTTCTTC
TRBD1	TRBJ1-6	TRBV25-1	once	CASSGGDSGNSPLHF	TGTGCCAGCAGTGGGGGGGACAGCGGGAATTCACCCCTCCACTTT
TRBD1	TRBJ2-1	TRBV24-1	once	CATSDSGTGDRNEQFF	TGTGCCACCAGTGACTCCGGGACAGGGGATCGGAATGAGCAGTTCTTC
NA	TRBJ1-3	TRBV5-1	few	CASSSSRGDGGNTIYF	TGCGCCAGCAGCTCGAGTCGTGGGGACGGTGGAAACACCATATATTTT
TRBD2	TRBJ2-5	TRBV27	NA	CARQTSGGRETQYF	TGTGCCCGCCAGACTAGCGGAGGAAGGGAGACCCAGTACTTC
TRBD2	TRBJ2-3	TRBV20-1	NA	CSASSASGSTDTQYF	TGCAGTGCTAGTTCGGCTAGCGGGAGCACAGATACGCAGTATTTT
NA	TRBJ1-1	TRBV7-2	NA	CASSLAWTEAFF	TGTGCCAGCAGCTTAGCATGGACTGAAGCTTTCTTT
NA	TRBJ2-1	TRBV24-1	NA	CATSAQGSYNEQFF	TGTGCCACCAGTGCCCAGGGGTCCTACAATGAGCAGTTCTTC
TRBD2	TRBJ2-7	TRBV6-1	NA	CASTRTSGYYEQYF	TGTGCCAGCACCCGGACTAGCGGGTACTACGAGCAGTACTTC
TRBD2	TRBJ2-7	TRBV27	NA	CASSFTMASGATQYF	TGTGCCAGCAGTTTTACAATGGCTAGCGGGGCGACGCAGTACTTC
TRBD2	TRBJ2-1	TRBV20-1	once	CSARDLADLYSYNEQFF	TGCAGTGCTAGAGATCTAGCGGACCTTTACTCCTACAATGAGCAGTTCTTC
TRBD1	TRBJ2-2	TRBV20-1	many	CSAREQGLSGELFF	TGCAGTGCTAGAGAACAGGGGTTGTCCGGGGAGCTGTTTTTT
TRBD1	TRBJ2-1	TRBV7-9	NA	CASSLAGQGVGNEQFF	TGTGCCAGCAGCTTAGCCGGACAGGGGGTTGGCAATGAGCAGTTCTTC